The TCR beta chain described here comes from a study of shared clonotypes between healthy human individuals. On the study more broadly: For every donor, three CD4 naive, three CD4 memory, two CD8 naive and one CD8 memory plates were used. Study-wide results and caveats: In contrast to clonotypes shared by all four donors, non-shared clonotypes had lower generation probabilities.

Per sorted-subset replicate PCR, input was 200 to 250 ng DNA, representing roughly 30,000 T cell genomes. The authors' processing: Junction-only sequences without quality scores were provided by ImmunoSEQ, so filtering was different. Sequencing used immunoSEQ multiplex PCR; TCRdb keeps in-frame clones, though not all of them. The DNA was the basis for D and trimming; V, J and clone size are from that table. The table includes roughly 1,800,000 clones, about 95% detected once. Notes on this clone: No antigen is known for it.

Per germline, CDR1 MGHRA and CDR2 YSYEKL. This CDR3 has 14 residues. The V gene end was trimmed by 6 bases and the J gene end by 4 bases; junction bases not matched to a gene: 6. CD8 cells classed as naive were CD45RO-negative and positively selected for CCR7, excluding terminally differentiated effector memory CD45RA+ cells. The clonotype comes from a man aged 18-30 years in good health. The genes are TRBV4-1 and TRBJ1-5; 7 bases line up with TRBD1. The material sequenced was naive CD8+ T cells sorted from blood. The CDR3 nucleotides are TGCGCCAGCAGTGACAGGGTTGCGAATCAGCCCCAGCATTTT. Protein product: CASSDRVANQPQHF.